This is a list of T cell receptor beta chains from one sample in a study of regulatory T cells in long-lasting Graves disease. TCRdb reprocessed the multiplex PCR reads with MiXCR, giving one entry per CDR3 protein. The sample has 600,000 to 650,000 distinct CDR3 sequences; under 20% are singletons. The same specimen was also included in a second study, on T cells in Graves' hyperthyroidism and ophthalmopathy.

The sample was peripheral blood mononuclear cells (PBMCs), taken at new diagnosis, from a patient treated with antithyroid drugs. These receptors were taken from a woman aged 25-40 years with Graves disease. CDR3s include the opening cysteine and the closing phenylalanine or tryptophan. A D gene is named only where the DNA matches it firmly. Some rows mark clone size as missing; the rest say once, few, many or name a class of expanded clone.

DNA: TGTGCCAGCAGTCCCAGGACCAACACCGGGGAGCTGTTTTTT; CDR3: CASSPRTNTGELFF; size: -; D: -; J: TRBJ2-2; V: TRBV6-1
DNA: TGTGCTAGCAGCCACACAGGGAACACCGGGGAGCTGTTTTTT; CDR3: CASSHTGNTGELFF; size: few; D: -; J: TRBJ2-2; V: TRBV7-7
DNA: TGTGCCAGCAGTGCGGGACAGGGCGGCAATGAGCAGTTCTTC; CDR3: CASSAGQGGNEQFF; size: few; D: TRBD1; J: TRBJ2-1; V: TRBV27
DNA: TGCAGTGCTAGAGATGTTAGGGGGGCGCAGGGTAATTCACCCCTCCACTTT; CDR3: CSARDVRGAQGNSPLHF; size: -; D: -; J: TRBJ1-6; V: TRBV20-1
DNA: TGTGCCAGCAGCTTTCCCCCTAGGAGCACTGAAGCTTTCTTT; CDR3: CASSFPPRSTEAFF; size: many; D: -; J: TRBJ1-1; V: TRBV7-2
DNA: TGTGCCTGGAGTGTAAGGACAGGGCTACACCAAGAGACCCAGTACTTC; CDR3: CAWSVRTGLHQETQYF; size: -; D: TRBD1; J: TRBJ2-5; V: TRBV30
DNA: TGTGCCAGCAGTCCGTGGACAGGGAGGGAGCAGTACTTC; CDR3: CASSPWTGREQYF; size: many; D: TRBD1; J: TRBJ2-7; V: TRBV28
DNA: TGTGCCAGCAGCTCCGCCCCAGGCGAGAACACTGAAGCTTTCTTT; CDR3: CASSSAPGENTEAFF; size: many; D: -; J: TRBJ1-1; V: TRBV7-3
DNA: TGCGCCAGCAGCTTGGCGGTAACTAAAGAGACCCAGTACTTC; CDR3: CASSLAVTKETQYF; size: few; D: -; J: TRBJ2-5; V: TRBV5-1
DNA: TGTGCCAGCAGCATCCTAGCGGGACGGAACACCGGGGAGCTGTTTTTT; CDR3: CASSILAGRNTGELFF; size: many; D: TRBD2; J: TRBJ2-2; V: TRBV28
DNA: TGTGCCACCAGCAGAGATGCGGGGGTTCGAGAGACCCAGTACTTC; CDR3: CATSRDAGVRETQYF; size: -; D: TRBD2; J: TRBJ2-5; V: TRBV15
DNA: TGTGCCAGCATCGGAGGACAGGGAGGAAACATTCAGTACTTC; CDR3: CASIGGQGGNIQYF; size: many; D: TRBD1; J: TRBJ2-4; V: TRBV7-2
DNA: TGTGCCAGCTCACCGAGGGAAGAGACCCAGTACTTC; CDR3: CASSPREETQYF; size: many; D: -; J: TRBJ2-5; V: TRBV18
DNA: TGTGCCAGCAGCGCCCAGAGGATGAACACTGAAGCTTTCTTT; CDR3: CASSAQRMNTEAFF; size: many; D: -; J: TRBJ1-1; V: TRBV3-1